The 15 T cell receptor beta chains presented below share a single source sample, sequenced in a study of post-analysis software for immune sequencing data. Regarding the study as a whole: The five TRBV segments detected at higher frequency in patients than in controls included TRBV5-6, TRBV5-1 and TRBV20-1.

Researchers reported that TCR beta cDNA libraries carried unique molecular identifiers. TCRdb re-derived calls from the PCR reads in MiXCR, one entry per CDR3 protein. The sample records 740,000 or so distinct CDR3 sequences, about 57% being singletons. For these TCRs, the target antigens are not known. The sample consisted of blood. The receptors here all came from a girl between 5 and 17 years old with multiple sclerosis.

V gene TRBV20-1 combines with J gene TRBJ2-4; D perhaps matches TRBD2 (6 bases). This CDR3 contains 17 residues. V lost 1 base to trimming and J lost 1 base, with 17 bases between them. Germline lookup yields CDR1 DFQATT and CDR2 SNEGSKA (reference sequence). CDR3 sequence: CSARGGTGYSAKNIQYF. CDR3 in DNA: TGCAGTGCTAGAGGTGGGACTGGATACTCCGCCAAAAACATTCAGTACTTC.

V usage is TRBV29-1 and J usage is TRBJ2-1, with TRBD2 identical over 8 bases. V was pared by 5 bases and J by 1 base, with 4 bases of the junction left unmatched. The CDR3 is made up of 14 amino acids. Germline V gives CDR1 SQVTM, CDR2 ANQGSEA. The CDR3: CSVSRGGSYNEQFF. The CDR3, as DNA: TGCAGCGTTAGCCGGGGGGGTTCCTACAATGAGCAGTTCTTC.

This sequence joins TRBV5-1 and TRBJ2-1; D uncertain. The V gene's germline CDR1 is SGHRS and CDR2 YFSETQ. The V and J ends lost 0 bases and 9 bases respectively, with 19 bases between them. The CDR3 length is 16 residues. The CDR3 coding sequence is TGCGCCAGCAGCTTGGTGGGCCAATCAAAAGTGGGTGAGCAGTTCTTC. Translated: CASSLVGQSKVGEQFF.

The chain uses TRBV13 and TRBJ2-1; possible D gene TRBD2, 6 bases. CDR3 length: 15 residues. The germline gives CDR1 PRHDT, CDR2 FYEKMQ (reference sequence). Trimming took off 5 bases at V and 8 bases at J, with 19 bases between the two ends. The CDR3 loop is CASSPFGGGSHEQFF. CDR3 sequence (DNA): TGTGCCAGCAGCCCCTTCGGGGGAGGATCCCATGAGCAGTTCTTC.

This sequence joins TRBV12-3 or TRBV12-4 and TRBJ1-1; D not certain. Trimming left V 7 bases short and J 1 base short, with 1 base between. The CDR3 covers 10 residues. Written as DNA, the CDR3 is TGTGCCAGCACGAACACTGAAGCTTTCTTT. This encodes CASTNTEAFF.

This clonotype was seen only a few times. The chain carries TRBV10-3 and TRBJ1-5; D call uncertain. With 4 bases removed from V and 3 bases from J, the gap between germline ends came to 7 bases. This CDR3 spans 13 amino acids. Per germline, CDR1 ENHRY and CDR2 SYGVKD. Here the CDR3 reads CAISAQFNQPQHF. The DNA for the CDR3 is TGTGCCATCAGTGCTCAGTTCAATCAGCCCCAGCATTTT.

The rearrangement uses TRBV27 and TRBJ1-2; 9 positions agree with TRBD1. J was trimmed by 2 bases and V by 5 bases; bases with no gene match: 9. Germline-derived CDR1 and CDR2 are MNHEY and SMNVEV (reference sequence). This CDR3 is 16 amino acids long. The CDR3 loop is CASSERPGQGNYGYTF. As DNA, the CDR3 is TGTGCCAGCAGTGAGAGACCGGGACAGGGAAACTATGGCTACACCTTC.

V and J are TRBV7-2 and TRBJ2-7; 9 bases agree with TRBD2. From germline, CDR1 is SGHTA and CDR2 FQGNSA. J gave up 2 bases and V 5 bases, and 7 bases lay outside the gene matches. The CDR3 covers 15 residues. CDR3 coding DNA: TGTGCCAGCAGCAGAACTAGCGGGTACGCCTACGAGCAGTACTTC. Amino acid sequence: CASSRTSGYAYEQYF.

This clonotype has just a few counts. The chain carries TRBV5-1 and TRBJ1-1; the D is unclear. The CDR3 length is 15 residues. Trimming pared 0 bases from V and 5 bases from J, leaving 14 bases between. Germline CDR1 is SGHRS and CDR2 is YFSETQ. In nucleotides, the CDR3 is TGCGCCAGCAGCTTGGGAATGGGTTTACGAACTGAAGCTTTCTTT. This translates into CASSLGMGLRTEAFF.

This clonotype was observed a single time. The genes are TRBV29-1 and TRBJ1-1, with D maybe TRBD1 (5 bases). Trimming took off 4 bases at V and 5 bases at J, with 14 bases between the two ends. CDR3 length: 13 amino acids. Germline lookup yields CDR1 SQVTM and CDR2 ANQGSEA. The CDR3 sequence is CSVVGRARTEAFF. DNA of the CDR3: TGCAGCGTTGTGGGGCGAGCTAGGACTGAAGCTTTCTTT.

J is TRBJ1-2 and V is TRBV29-1; 10 bases match TRBD1. The V and J ends lost 5 bases and 8 bases, in that order; junction bases with no gene match: 8. The CDR3 has 13 amino acids. Germline V CDR1 and CDR2: SQVTM, ANQGSEA. CDR3 sequence reads: CSVPDRGLIGYTF. The CDR3 DNA sequence: TGCAGCGTTCCCGACAGGGGGCTAATAGGCTACACCTTC.

Points on this clonotype: A read error may produce the germline difference seen at one junction end. The chain recombines TRBV5-1 with TRBJ2-6, with D perhaps matching TRBD2 (6 bases). Germline values: CDR1 SGHRS, CDR2 YFSETQ. This CDR3 is built from 15 residues. The CDR3 nucleotides read TGCGCCAGCAGCCCGGGGGACTCCCAGGCCCACGTCCTGACTTTC. It encodes CASSPGDSQAHVLTF.

The chain has TRBV25-1 and TRBJ1-1; perhaps TRBD1 as D (5 bases). The CDR3 covers 14 residues. Germline V lookup: CDR1 MGHDK, CDR2 SYGVNS. Deletions cut 0 bases from V and 4 bases from J, with 9 bases between. CDR3 in DNA: TGTGCCAGCAGTGAATATCAGGGTGGCACTGAAGCTTTCTTT. Amino acids: CASSEYQGGTEAFF.

This clonotype occurred a few times. The chain employs TRBV3-1 and TRBJ2-7, with D perhaps being TRBD1 or TRBD2 (5 bases each). V lost 6 bases to trimming and J lost 3 bases, with 15 bases between them. In germline, CDR1 is LGHDT, CDR2 YNNKEL (reference sequence). This CDR3 comprises 14 residues. The CDR3: CASSPRGRSYEQYF. The CDR3, as DNA: TGTGCCAGCAGTCCTCGGGGCAGGAGCTACGAGCAGTACTTC.

This rearrangement joins TRBV11-1 to TRBJ1-2; 7 bases map to TRBD1. This CDR3 has 15 amino acids. Germline V gene sequence: CDR1 SGHAT, CDR2 FQDESV (reference sequence). After removal of 3 bases from V and 0 bases from J, the junction contained 4 bases not matched to a gene. CDR3 nucleotide sequence: TGTGCCAGCAGCTTGCGGACAGGAACTAACTATGGCTACACCTTC. Protein sequence: CASSLRTGTNYGYTF.